The TCR beta chain under discussion was sequenced for a study of blood T cells in healthy people across ages. This CDR3 region has 14 residues. Trimming cost V 2 bases and J 2 bases, with 10 bases left between them. From germline, CDR1 is LGHDT and CDR2 YNNKEL (reference sequence). As regards this clonotype: As yet, its antigen is unknown.

The use of a sample-barcoded 5' primer and a J-beta primer mix characterized a second PCR of about 7 to 12 cycles. TCRdb recomputed calls from the 5' RACE reads with MiXCR, one row per CDR3 protein. Counted here are about 640,000 distinct CDR3 sequences, 58% occurring once; the ten biggest clones make up 30% to 40%. Findings of the study overall: Per-million-T-cell TCR beta diversity fell roughly linearly with age.

This chain connects TRBV3-1 to TRBJ2-7; D remains ambiguous. The TCR was taken from a man aged 60 to 69 in good health. Material: blood. The CDR3 loop reads CASSQPHRPYEQYF. In nucleotides, the CDR3 is TGTGCCAGCAGCCAACCCCACAGACCCTACGAGCAGTACTTC.